This T cell receptor (beta chain) appears in the sequencing data of a study of shared clonotypes between healthy human individuals. Study in general: Ranging from 18 to 49 in age, donors were two women and a few men.

The CDR3 is 14 amino acids. The input for sorted-subset replicate PCRs was 200 ng DNA, around 30,000 T cell genomes. Generated by immunoSEQ multiplex PCR, the TCRdb table keeps only in-frame clones and is missing some. This repertoire shows 700,000 or so clones, 72% found once; its top ten account for approximately 2%. Sequencing was carried out using memory CD4+ T cells sorted from blood. As for subset: CD45RA-negative fraction. This TCR was sampled from a woman aged 25 to 45 in good health. The chain is built from TRBV21-1 and TRBJ2-1; the table's TRBD2 call for D was not verified on the DNA. TRBV21-1 is designated a pseudogene. CDR3 nucleotides: TGTGCCAGCAGCCTAGCGGGAGGGGGGAATGAGCAGTTCTTC. The encoded protein is CASSLAGGGNEQFF.